One and the same sample provided the 25 T cell receptor beta chains below, sequenced in a study of blood T cells in healthy people across ages. A J-beta primer mix and a sample-barcoded 5' primer were used in a second PCR of about 7 to 12 cycles. MiXCR was run by TCRdb on the 5' RACE reads, yielding one entry per CDR3 protein. Of more than 650,000 distinct CDR3 sequences listed, approximately 22% are singletons. Sequencing was carried out using blood. The receptors stem from a man between 65 and 79 years old in good health.

This chain joins TRBV20-1 and TRBJ2-7; the D gene is possibly TRBD2 (5 bases). Germline V lookup: CDR1 DFQATT, CDR2 SNEGSKA (reference sequence). This CDR3 is built from 15 residues. The V gene lost 5 bases and the J gene lost 1 base, with 18 bases spanning the gap. CDR3 protein: CSALPTLGVSYEQYF. CDR3 in DNA: TGCAGTGCTCTCCCCACTCTCGGGGTATCCTACGAGCAGTACTTC.

This clonotype was detected a few times. This chain links TRBV12-5 with TRBJ1-2; D is possibly TRBD1 (6 bases). Trimming cost V 0 bases and J 8 bases, with 13 bases left between them. Germline V gene data show CDR1 as LGHNT and CDR2 as FRNRAP. The CDR3 consists of 14 residues. The CDR3 sequence: CASGLVGRGDGYTF. CDR3 DNA sequence: TGTGCTAGTGGTTTGGTAGGCAGGGGTGACGGCTACACCTTC.

This clonotype was recorded a few times. This rearrangement joins TRBV12-3 or TRBV12-4 to TRBJ1-5; no clear D. The V end lost 6 bases, the J end lost 13 bases, and 16 bases lay between the germline ends. The CDR3 consists of 12 residues. The CDR3: CASSPPAGGQHF. CDR3 DNA: TGTGCCAGCAGCCCTCCAGCTGGAGGACAGCATTTT.

The chain combines TRBV6-5 with TRBJ1-1, with unresolved D. Germline V gene sequence: CDR1 MNHEY, CDR2 SVGAGI. With 0 bases removed from V and 2 bases from J, the gap between germline ends came to 19 bases. There are 18 residues in the CDR3. The CDR3 is CASSYSAGYGLSNTEAFF. The CDR3 DNA is TGTGCCAGCAGTTACTCGGCGGGGTACGGTCTTTCTAACACTGAAGCTTTCTTT.

The chain links TRBV10-3 to TRBJ2-3; TRBD2 might be the D (6 bases). With 10 bases removed from V and 2 bases from J, the gap between germline ends came to 13 bases. The CDR3 runs 13 residues. Germline V gene data show CDR1 as ENHRY and CDR2 as SYGVKD. CDR3 bases: TGTGCCACAACCGGGACTTCCACAGATACGCAGTATTTT. As protein: CATTGTSTDTQYF.

The CDR3 sequence: CSAAGHLQPQHF. CDR3 DNA sequence: TGCAGTGCTGCGGGACACCTGCAGCCCCAGCATTTT. The gene calls are TRBV20-1 and TRBJ1-5; tentatively, D is TRBD1 (6 bases). Trimming shortened V by 5 bases and J by 7 bases, and 12 bases separated the two germline ends. This CDR3 is 12 amino acids long. The germline V gene has CDR1 DFQATT and CDR2 SNEGSKA (reference sequence).

This rearrangement joins TRBV2 to TRBJ2-7; TRBD1 aligns across 9 bases. After removal of 4 bases from V and 5 bases from J, the junction contained 3 bases not matched to a gene. Per germline, CDR1 SNHLY and CDR2 FYNNEI. The CDR3 is made up of 13 amino acids. The CDR3 nucleotides are TGTGCCAGCAGTGGGGGGACAGGGAACGAGCAGTACTTC. It codes for CASSGGTGNEQYF.

The J gene is TRBJ1-4, the V gene TRBV7-2; D unresolved. This CDR3 is built from 13 residues. V gave up 1 base and J gave up 8 bases, with 8 bases separating them. Germline V gives CDR1 SGHTA, CDR2 FQGNSA. The CDR3, as DNA: TGTGCCAGCAGCTTAGTAGAACTAGAAAAACTGTTTTTT. Its protein product is CASSLVELEKLFF.

The chain joins TRBV7-9 to TRBJ2-7, with 10 bases lining up with TRBD1. V shed 2 bases and J 5 bases; nucleotides not matched to a gene: 9. This CDR3 is 16 amino acids long. Germline CDR1 is SEHNR and CDR2 is FQNEAQ (reference sequence). The CDR3 coding sequence is TGTGCCAGCAGCTTACGACTCGGGACAGGGGCTAACGAGCAGTACGTC. Translating gives CASSLRLGTGANEQYV.

As concerns this clonotype: At one end, the junction sequence differs from germline, possibly due to a read error. This rearrangement joins TRBV7-9 to TRBJ1-3; D is uncertain. The CDR3 is made up of 14 amino acids. Germline V gene data show CDR1 as SEHNR and CDR2 as FQNEAQ (reference sequence). The CDR3 DNA is TGTGCCGGCAGCACCGAGGGAACTGGAAACACCATATATTTT. This codes for CAGSTEGTGNTIYF.

The chain employs TRBV5-5 and TRBJ2-1; TRBD1 is a possible D gene (8 bases). Trimming took 4 bases from V and 7 from J, leaving 18 bases between them. Germline assignment: CDR1 SGHKS and CDR2 YYEKEE (reference sequence). The CDR3 length is 15 residues. The CDR3 sequence: CASSDDTGGGNEQFF. The DNA of the CDR3 is TGTGCCAGCAGCGACGATACAGGGGGGGGAAATGAGCAGTTCTTC. Full variable domain (remainder filled in from reference TRBV5-5 and TRBJ2-1): DAGVTQSPTHLIKTRGQQVTLRCSPISGHKSVSWYQQVLGQGPQFIFQYYEKEERGRGNFPDRFSARQFPNYSSELNVNALLLGDSALYLCASSDDTGGGNEQFFGPGTRLTVL.

As to this clonotype: Germline and junction disagree at one end, which may indicate a read error. V and J are TRBV14 and TRBJ2-5; possible D gene TRBD1, 5 bases. The CDR3 is 14 amino acids. CDR1 SGHDN and CDR2 FVKESK come from the germline V gene. The DNA for the CDR3 is TGTGCCAGCAGCCAAGATAGGGGCCAAGAGGCCCAGTACTTC. It translates to CASSQDRGQEAQYF.

This clonotype was counted a single time. The chain joins TRBV12-5 to TRBJ1-3; TRBD1 matches at 8 bases. The CDR3 is 14 amino acids. CDR1 LGHNT and CDR2 FRNRAP come from the germline V gene. V trimming: 6 bases; J trimming: 4 bases; junction bases outside the gene matches: 5. The CDR3 DNA reads TGTGCTAGTGGCTTGACAGGGGAAGGAAACACCATATATTTT. Its translation: CASGLTGEGNTIYF.

The table lists this clonotype with a few counts. CDR3 nucleotide sequence: TGTGCCAGCAGCCAGGAAGTGACTAGACCCAAAAACATTCAGTACTTC. This translates into CASSQEVTRPKNIQYF. The rearrangement links TRBV3-1 to TRBJ2-4, with a tentative D call TRBD2 (6 bases). The CDR3 is 16 residues long. CDR1 is LGHDT, CDR2 YNNKEL, per germline (reference sequence). Trimming pared 3 bases from V and 2 bases from J, leaving 14 bases between.

V usage is TRBV20-1 and J usage is TRBJ2-5, with a weak D call TRBD1 (5 bases). Germline V gives CDR1 DFQATT, CDR2 SNEGSKA (reference sequence). The V end lost 0 bases, the J end lost 1 base, and 9 bases lay between the germline ends. The CDR3 totals 14 residues. The CDR3 nucleotides read TGCAGTGCTAGAGAAGCTGGGGCCCAAGAGACCCAGTACTTC. Translated: CSAREAGAQETQYF.

The chain combines TRBV7-2 with TRBJ1-4; TRBD1 agrees at 8 bases. The germline V gene encodes CDR1 SGHTA and CDR2 FQGNSA. With 4 bases clipped from V and 4 bases from J, the junction kept 5 bases outside the gene matches. CDR3 length equals 15 residues. The CDR3 nucleotides are TGTGCCAGCAGCTCCCAGACAGGGGATAATGAAAAACTGTTTTTT. This translates into CASSSQTGDNEKLFF.

This clonotype was found a few times. V is TRBV18 and J is TRBJ2-1, with D perhaps assigned TRBD1 or TRBD2 (5 bases each). The J call is uncertain, as TRBJ2-5 better fits the DNA end. Looked up from germline, CDR1 is KGHSH and CDR2 is LQKENI. This CDR3 has 13 amino acids. DNA for the CDR3: TGTGCCAGCGAAAGTGGGGGAGAGAAGACCCAGTACTTC. Protein product: CASESGGEKTQYF.

This clonotype was seen many times. This chain links TRBV6-2 or TRBV6-3 with TRBJ2-4; TRBD2 aligns across 9 bases. The germline gives CDR1 MNHEY, CDR2 SVGEGT. The CDR3 consists of 16 residues. The V and J ends lost 1 base and 2 bases, in that order; junction bases with no gene match: 3. For the CDR3, the DNA is TGTGCCAGCAGTTACTGGCGGGGGGGCTCCAAAAACATTCAGTACTTC. Translation gives CASSYWRGGSKNIQYF.

This clonotype has ten or more counts. V usage is TRBV7-9 and J usage is TRBJ1-4; tentatively, D is TRBD1 (5 bases). The germline V and J ends were trimmed by 1 base and 11 bases, with 17 bases remaining between them. Germline CDR1 SEHNR, CDR2 FQNEAQ (reference sequence). CDR3 length equals 15 residues. CDR3 amino acids: CASSLGQSESEKLFF. CDR3 nucleotide sequence: TGTGCCAGCAGCTTAGGACAGTCTGAGTCGGAGAAACTGTTTTTT. Supplemented by reference TRBV7-9 and TRBJ1-4, the full variable domain reads DTGVSQNPRHKITKRGQNVTFRCDPISEHNRLYWYRQTLGQGPEFLTYFQNEAQLEKSRLLSDRFSAERPKGSFSTLEIQRTEQGDSAMYLCASSLGQSESEKLFFGSGTQLSVL.

This clonotype has more than one count but fewer than ten. The chain recombines TRBV10-3 with TRBJ1-2, with a tentative D call TRBD1 (5 bases). Trimming took 2 bases from V and 0 from J, leaving 13 bases between them. Germline CDR1 reads ENHRY; CDR2 reads SYGVKD. The CDR3 length is 16 residues. CDR3 in amino acids: CAISEATREANYGYTF. CDR3 nucleotide sequence: TGTGCCATCAGTGAGGCAACCAGGGAGGCTAACTATGGCTACACCTTC.

The chain employs TRBV18 and TRBJ2-2; no firm D call. Germline V gene sequence: CDR1 KGHSH, CDR2 LQKENI. The CDR3 has 15 residues. The ends were cut back, 2 bases at V and 1 base at J, with 8 bases in the middle. The CDR3 coding sequence is TGTGCCAGCTCACCATTGGGTTTGAACACCGGGGAGCTGTTTTTT. Translation gives CASSPLGLNTGELFF.

The table lists this clonotype with a few counts. The gene calls are TRBV20-1 and TRBJ1-1; D possibly corresponds to TRBD1 (6 bases). The CDR3 has 14 residues. Trimming pared 3 bases from V and 0 bases from J, leaving 11 bases between. Germline assignment: CDR1 DFQATT and CDR2 SNEGSKA (reference sequence). The CDR3 DNA follows: TGCAGTGCTAGGACGGCAGGGGTGAACACTGAAGCTTTCTTT. It yields the protein CSARTAGVNTEAFF.

This clonotype was observed a handful of times. The gene calls are TRBV10-3 and TRBJ2-7; 9 nucleotides line up with TRBD2. The CDR3 runs to 15 residues. The V gene end was trimmed by 0 bases and the J gene end by 4 bases; junction bases not matched to a gene: 4. Germline CDR1 ENHRY, CDR2 SYGVKD. Here the CDR3 DNA reads TGTGCCATCAGTGAGTCTAGCGGGGGCCTATACGAGCAGTACGTC. Protein product: CAISESSGGLYEQYV.

This clonotype was seen more than once but under ten times. The CDR3 nucleotides are TGTGCCAGCTCACCACTAGCGGGCCAAATCTACGAGCAGTACGTC. Protein sequence: CASSPLAGQIYEQYV. The chain carries TRBV18 and TRBJ2-7, with 7 bases matching TRBD2. Germline-derived CDR1 and CDR2 are KGHSH and LQKENI. V lost 1 base, J lost 3 bases, and 6 bases stayed unmatched. This CDR3 is built from 15 residues.

This clonotype has a handful of counts. DNA of the CDR3: TGTGCCAGCAGTTACCGGGACGGAATCCTCCTGGGGTATGGCTACACCTTC. Its translation: CASSYRDGILLGYGYTF. This chain joins TRBV6-5 and TRBJ1-2; D may be TRBD1 (5 bases). The V end was cut by 2 bases, the J end by 5 bases, with 21 bases between. The length of the CDR3 is 17 residues. CDR1 is MNHEY and CDR2 is SVGAGI in the germline V gene.